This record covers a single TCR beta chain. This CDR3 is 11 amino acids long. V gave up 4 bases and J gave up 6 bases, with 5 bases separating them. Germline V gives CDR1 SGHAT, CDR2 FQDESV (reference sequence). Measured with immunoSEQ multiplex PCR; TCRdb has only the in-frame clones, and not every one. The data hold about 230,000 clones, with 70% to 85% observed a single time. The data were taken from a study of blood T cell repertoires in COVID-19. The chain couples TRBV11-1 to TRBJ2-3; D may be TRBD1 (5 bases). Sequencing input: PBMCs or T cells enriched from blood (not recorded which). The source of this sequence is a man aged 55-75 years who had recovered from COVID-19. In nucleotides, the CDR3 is TGTGCCAGCAGCTCAGGGGATACGCAGTATTTT. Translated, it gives CASSSGDTQYF.